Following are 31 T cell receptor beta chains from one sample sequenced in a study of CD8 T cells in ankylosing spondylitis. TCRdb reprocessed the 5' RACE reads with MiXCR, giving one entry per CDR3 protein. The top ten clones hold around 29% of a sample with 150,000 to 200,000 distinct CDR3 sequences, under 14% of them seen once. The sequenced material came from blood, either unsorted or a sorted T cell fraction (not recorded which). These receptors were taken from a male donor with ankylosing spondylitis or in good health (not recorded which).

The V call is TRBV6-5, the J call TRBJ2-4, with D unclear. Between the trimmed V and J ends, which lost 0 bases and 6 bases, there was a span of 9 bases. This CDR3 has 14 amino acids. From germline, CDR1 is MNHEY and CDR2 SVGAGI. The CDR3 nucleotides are TGTGCCAGCAGTTACTCCCTTTCGGGAAACATTCAGTACTTC. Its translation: CASSYSLSGNIQYF.

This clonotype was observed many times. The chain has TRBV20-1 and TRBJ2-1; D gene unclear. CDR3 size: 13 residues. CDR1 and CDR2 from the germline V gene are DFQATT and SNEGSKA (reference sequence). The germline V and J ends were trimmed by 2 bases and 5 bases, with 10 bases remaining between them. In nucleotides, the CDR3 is TGCAGTGCTAGATACCTAGTAAACAATGAGCAGTTCTTC. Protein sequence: CSARYLVNNEQFF.

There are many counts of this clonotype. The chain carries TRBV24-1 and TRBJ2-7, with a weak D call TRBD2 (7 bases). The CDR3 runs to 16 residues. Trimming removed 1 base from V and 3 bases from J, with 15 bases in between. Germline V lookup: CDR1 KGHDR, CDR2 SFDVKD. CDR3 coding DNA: TGTGCCACCAGTGATTTTTCAGGGAGGGGGTACTACGAGCAGTACTTC. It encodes CATSDFSGRGYYEQYF.

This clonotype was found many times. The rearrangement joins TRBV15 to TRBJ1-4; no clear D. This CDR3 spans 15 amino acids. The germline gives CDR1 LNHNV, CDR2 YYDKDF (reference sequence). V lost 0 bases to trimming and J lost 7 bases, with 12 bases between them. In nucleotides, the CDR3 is TGTGCCACCAGCAGAGATCTCGGGCGAAGTGAAAAACTGTTTTTT. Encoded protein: CATSRDLGRSEKLFF.

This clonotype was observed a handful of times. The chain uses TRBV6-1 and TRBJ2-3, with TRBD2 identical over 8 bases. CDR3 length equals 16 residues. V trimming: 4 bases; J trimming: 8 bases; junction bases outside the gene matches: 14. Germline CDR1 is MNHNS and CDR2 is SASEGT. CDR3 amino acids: CASSAWVAGPDPTQYF. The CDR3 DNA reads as TGTGCCAGCAGTGCCTGGGTAGCGGGACCTGATCCTACGCAGTATTTT.

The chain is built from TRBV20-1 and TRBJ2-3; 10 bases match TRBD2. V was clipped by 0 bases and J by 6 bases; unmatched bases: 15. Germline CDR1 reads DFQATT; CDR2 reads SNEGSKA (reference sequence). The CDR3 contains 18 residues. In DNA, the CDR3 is TGCAGTGCTAGAGATCTACTAGGGGCTAGCGGGGGTATGGATACGCAGTATTTT. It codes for CSARDLLGASGGMDTQYF.

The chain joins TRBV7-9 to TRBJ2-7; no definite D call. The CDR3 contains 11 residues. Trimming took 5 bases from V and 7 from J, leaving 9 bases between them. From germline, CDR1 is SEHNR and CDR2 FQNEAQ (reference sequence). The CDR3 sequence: CASSRGQEQYF. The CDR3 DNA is TGTGCCAGCAGCCGCGGTCAAGAGCAGTACTTC.

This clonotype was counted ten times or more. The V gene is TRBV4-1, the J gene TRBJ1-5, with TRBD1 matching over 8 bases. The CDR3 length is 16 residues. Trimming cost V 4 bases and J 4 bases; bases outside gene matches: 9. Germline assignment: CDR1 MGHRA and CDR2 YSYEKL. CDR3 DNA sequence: TGCGCCAGCAGCCCTGAAGACAGGGGTTGGAATCAGCCCCAGCATTTT. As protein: CASSPEDRGWNQPQHF.

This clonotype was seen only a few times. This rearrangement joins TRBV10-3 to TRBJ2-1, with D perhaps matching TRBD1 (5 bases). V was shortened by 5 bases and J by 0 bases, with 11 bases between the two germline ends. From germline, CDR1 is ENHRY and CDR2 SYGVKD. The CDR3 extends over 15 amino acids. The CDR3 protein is CAISTDSSSYNEQFF. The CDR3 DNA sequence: TGTGCCATCAGTACCGACAGCAGCTCCTACAATGAGCAGTTCTTC.

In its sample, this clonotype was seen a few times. The chain's CDR3 is CASSQDIGGGSDIQYF. The CDR3 bases are TGCGCCAGCAGCCAAGATATCGGGGGAGGGTCGGACATTCAGTACTTC. This chain links TRBV4-3 with TRBJ2-4; 7 bases fit TRBD2. V was clipped by 0 bases and J by 8 bases; unmatched bases: 10. Germline V gene lookup returns CDR1 LGHNA and CDR2 YSLEER. This CDR3 region has 16 residues.

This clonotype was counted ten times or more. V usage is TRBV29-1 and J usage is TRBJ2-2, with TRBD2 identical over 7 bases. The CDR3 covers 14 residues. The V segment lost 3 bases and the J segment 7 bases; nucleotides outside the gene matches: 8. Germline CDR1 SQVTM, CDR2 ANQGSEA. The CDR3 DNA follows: TGCAGCGTTGAGGACCGGAGCGGGGTCGGGGAGCTGTTTTTT. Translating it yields CSVEDRSGVGELFF.

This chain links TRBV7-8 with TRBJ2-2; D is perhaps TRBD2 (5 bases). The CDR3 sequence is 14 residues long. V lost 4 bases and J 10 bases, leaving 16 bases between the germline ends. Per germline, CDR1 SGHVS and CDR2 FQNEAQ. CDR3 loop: CASSSPRGLEELFF. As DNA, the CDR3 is TGTGCCAGCAGCTCCCCGAGAGGGTTAGAGGAGCTGTTTTTT.

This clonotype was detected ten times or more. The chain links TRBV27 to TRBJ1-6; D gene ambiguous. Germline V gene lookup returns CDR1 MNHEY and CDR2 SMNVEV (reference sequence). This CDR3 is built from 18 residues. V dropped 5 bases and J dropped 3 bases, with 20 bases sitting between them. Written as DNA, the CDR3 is TGTGCCAGCAGTCAAAAGGCACCCACCCCACTCTATAATTCACCCCTCCACTTT. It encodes CASSQKAPTPLYNSPLHF.

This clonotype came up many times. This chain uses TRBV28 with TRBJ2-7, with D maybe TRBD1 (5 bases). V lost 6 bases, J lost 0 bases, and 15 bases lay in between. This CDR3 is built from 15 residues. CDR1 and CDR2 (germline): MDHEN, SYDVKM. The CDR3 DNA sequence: TGTGCCAGCAGGTCCCAGGGCGTCCCCTCCTACGAGCAGTACTTC. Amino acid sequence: CASRSQGVPSYEQYF.

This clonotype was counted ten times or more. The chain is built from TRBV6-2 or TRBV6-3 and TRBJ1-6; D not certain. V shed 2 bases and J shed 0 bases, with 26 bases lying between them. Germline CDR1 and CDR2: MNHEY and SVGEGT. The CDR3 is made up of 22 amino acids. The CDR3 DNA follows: TGTGCCAGCAGTTACGAGATAATTGGAGGGCGCGGTCGCAGCTCCTATAATTCACCCCTCCACTTT. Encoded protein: CASSYEIIGGRGRSSYNSPLHF.

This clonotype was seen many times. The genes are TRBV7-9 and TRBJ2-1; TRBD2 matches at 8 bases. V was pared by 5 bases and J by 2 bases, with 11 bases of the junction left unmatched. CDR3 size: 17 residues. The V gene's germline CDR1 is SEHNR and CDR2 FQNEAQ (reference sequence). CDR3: CASSRSSGRNTYNEQFF. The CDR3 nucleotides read TGTGCCAGCAGCCGATCAAGCGGGAGAAACACCTACAATGAGCAGTTCTTC. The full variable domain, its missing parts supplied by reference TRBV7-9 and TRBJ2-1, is DTGVSQNPRHKITKRGQNVTFRCDPISEHNRLYWYRQTLGQGPEFLTYFQNEAQLEKSRLLSDRFSAERPKGSFSTLEIQRTEQGDSAMYLCASSRSSGRNTYNEQFFGPGTRLTVL.

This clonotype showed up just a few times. CDR3 nucleotide sequence: TGTGCCAGCAGCGCCCGAGCGGGGACAGGGGGAACAGATACGCAGTATTTT. Translated: CASSARAGTGGTDTQYF. The V and J genes are TRBV14 and TRBJ2-3; 11 bases fit TRBD1. The junction had 10 bases not matched to a gene; V was cut back by 5 bases and J by 3 bases. The CDR3 runs 17 residues. Germline CDR1 and CDR2: SGHDN and FVKESK.

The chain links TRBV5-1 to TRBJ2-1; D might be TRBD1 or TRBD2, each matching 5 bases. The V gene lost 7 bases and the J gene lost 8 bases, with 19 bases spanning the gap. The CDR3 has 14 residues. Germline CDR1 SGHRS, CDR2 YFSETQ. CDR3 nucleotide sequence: TGCGCCAGCTTTCCGGGACGAATTGTGGATGAGCAGTTCTTC. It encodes CASFPGRIVDEQFF.

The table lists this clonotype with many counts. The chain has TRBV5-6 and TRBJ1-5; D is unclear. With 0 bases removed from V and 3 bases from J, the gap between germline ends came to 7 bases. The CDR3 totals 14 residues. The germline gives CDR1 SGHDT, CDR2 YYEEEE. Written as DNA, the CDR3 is TGTGCCAGCAGCTTGGTTAGGTACAATCAGCCCCAGCATTTT. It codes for CASSLVRYNQPQHF.

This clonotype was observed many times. CDR3 coding DNA: TGTGCCATGGCCGGGACAGGCAACAATGAGCAGTTCTTC. It specifies CAMAGTGNNEQFF. The V call is TRBV10-3, the J call TRBJ2-1; 8 bases map to TRBD1. This CDR3 region has 13 residues. CDR1 and CDR2 (germline): ENHRY, SYGVKD. J gave up 5 bases and V 9 bases, and 6 bases lay outside the gene matches.

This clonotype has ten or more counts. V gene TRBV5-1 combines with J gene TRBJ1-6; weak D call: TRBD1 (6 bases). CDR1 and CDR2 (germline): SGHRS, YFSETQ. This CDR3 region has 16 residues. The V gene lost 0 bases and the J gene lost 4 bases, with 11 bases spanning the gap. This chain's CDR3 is CASSLGDNRYNSPLHF. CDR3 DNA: TGCGCCAGCAGCTTGGGGGACAACCGTTATAATTCACCCCTCCACTTT.

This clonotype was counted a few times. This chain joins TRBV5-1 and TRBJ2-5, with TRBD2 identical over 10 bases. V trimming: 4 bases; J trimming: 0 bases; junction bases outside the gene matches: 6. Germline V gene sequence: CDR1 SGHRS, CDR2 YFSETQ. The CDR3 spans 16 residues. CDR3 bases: TGCGCCAGCAGCAGCCGACTAGCGGGCAACCAAGAGACCCAGTACTTC. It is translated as CASSSRLAGNQETQYF. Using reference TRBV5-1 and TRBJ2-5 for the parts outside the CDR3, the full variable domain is KAGVTQTPRYLIKTRGQQVTLSCSPISGHRSVSWYQQTPGQGLQFLFEYFSETQRNKGNFPGRFSGRQFSNSRSEMNVSTLELGDSALYLCASSSRLAGNQETQYFGPGTRLLVL.

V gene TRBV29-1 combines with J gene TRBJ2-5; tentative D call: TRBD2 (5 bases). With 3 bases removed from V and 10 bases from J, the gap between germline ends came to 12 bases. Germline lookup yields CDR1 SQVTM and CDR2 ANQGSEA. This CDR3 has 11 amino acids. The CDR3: CSVETGGGQYF. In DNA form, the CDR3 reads TGCAGCGTTGAGACTGGAGGAGGCCAGTACTTC.

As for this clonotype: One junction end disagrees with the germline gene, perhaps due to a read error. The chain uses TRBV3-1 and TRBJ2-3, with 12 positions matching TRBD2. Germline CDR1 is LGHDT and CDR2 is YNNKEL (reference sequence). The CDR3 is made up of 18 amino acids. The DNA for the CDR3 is TGTGCCAGCACCCAAGATACGAGACTAGCGGGAGTTACAGATACGCAGTATTTT. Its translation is CASTQDTRLAGVTDTQYF.

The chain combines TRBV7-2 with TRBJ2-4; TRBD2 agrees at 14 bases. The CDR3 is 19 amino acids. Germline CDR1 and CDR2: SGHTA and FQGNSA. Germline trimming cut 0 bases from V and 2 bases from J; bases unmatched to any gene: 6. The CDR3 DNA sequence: TGTGCCAGCAGCTTAGCCCCAGGACTAGCGGGAGGTTCCAAAAACATTCAGTACTTC. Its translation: CASSLAPGLAGGSKNIQYF.

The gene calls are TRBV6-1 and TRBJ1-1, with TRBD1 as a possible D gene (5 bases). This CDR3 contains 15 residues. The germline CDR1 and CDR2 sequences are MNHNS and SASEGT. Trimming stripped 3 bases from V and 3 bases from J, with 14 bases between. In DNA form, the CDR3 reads TGTGCCAGCAGTGATGACAGATTGGGGTACACTGAAGCTTTCTTT. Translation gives CASSDDRLGYTEAFF.

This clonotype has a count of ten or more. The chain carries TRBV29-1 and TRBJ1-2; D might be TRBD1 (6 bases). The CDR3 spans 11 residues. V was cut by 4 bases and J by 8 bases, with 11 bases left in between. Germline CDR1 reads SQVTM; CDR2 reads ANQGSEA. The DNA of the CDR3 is TGCAGCGTTGGCAGGGGACGGGGCTACACCTTC. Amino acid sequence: CSVGRGRGYTF.

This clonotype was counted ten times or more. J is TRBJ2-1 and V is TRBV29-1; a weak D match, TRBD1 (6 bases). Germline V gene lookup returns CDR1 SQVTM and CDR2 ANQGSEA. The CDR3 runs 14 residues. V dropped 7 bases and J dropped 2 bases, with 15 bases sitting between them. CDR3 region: CSARPGTPYNEQFF. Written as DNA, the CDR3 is TGCAGCGCCCGCCCCGGGACACCCTACAATGAGCAGTTCTTC.

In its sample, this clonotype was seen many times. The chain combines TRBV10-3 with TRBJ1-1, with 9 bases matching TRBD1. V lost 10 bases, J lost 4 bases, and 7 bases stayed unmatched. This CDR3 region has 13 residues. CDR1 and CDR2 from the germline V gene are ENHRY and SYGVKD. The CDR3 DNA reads TGTGCCACCTGGGACAGGGAAAGCACTGAAGCTTTCTTT. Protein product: CATWDRESTEAFF.

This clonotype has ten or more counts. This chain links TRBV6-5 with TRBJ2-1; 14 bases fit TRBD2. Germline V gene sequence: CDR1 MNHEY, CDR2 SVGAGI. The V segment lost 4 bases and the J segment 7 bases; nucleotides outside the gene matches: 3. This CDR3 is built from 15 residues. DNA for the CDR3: TGTGCCAGCAGTTTGACTAGCGGGAGGGGGAATGAGCAGTTCTTC. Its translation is CASSLTSGRGNEQFF.

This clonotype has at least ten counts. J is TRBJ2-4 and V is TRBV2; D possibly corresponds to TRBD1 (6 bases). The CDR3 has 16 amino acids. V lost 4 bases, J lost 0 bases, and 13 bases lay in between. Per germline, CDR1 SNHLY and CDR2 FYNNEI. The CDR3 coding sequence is TGTGCCAGCAGTGGACAGGCCCTATTAGCCAAAAACATTCAGTACTTC. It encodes CASSGQALLAKNIQYF. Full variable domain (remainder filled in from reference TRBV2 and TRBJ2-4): EPEVTQTPSHQVTQMGQEVILRCVPISNHLYFYWYRQILGQKVEFLVSFYNNEISEKSEIFDDQFSVERPDGSNFTLKIRSTKLEDSAMYFCASSGQALLAKNIQYFGAGTRLSVL.